This T cell receptor (beta chain) was recovered during a study of T cells after somatic rescue of genetic block. Generated by immunoSEQ multiplex PCR, the TCRdb table keeps only in-frame clones and is missing some. Found here are roughly 120,000 clones, 75% to 95% of them singletons; the top ten hold approximately 1.4%. This clone was picked up one time. The CDR3 length is 16 residues. Germline lookup yields CDR1 SGDLS and CDR2 YYNGEE. The V end lost 1 base, the J end lost 4 bases, and 14 bases lay between the germline ends. This TCR was sampled from a woman between 18 and 29 years old. The chain joins TRBV9 to TRBJ2-2; the D is unclear. The specimen was peripheral blood mononuclear cells (PBMCs). CDR3 DNA sequence: TGTGCCAGCAGCGTAACCGTGGGTCAACTCACCGGGGAGCTGTTTTTT. Amino acids: CASSVTVGQLTGELFF.